The clone carrying this T cell receptor (beta chain) was seen just once. Its antigen is not identified. This sample stems from a study of OX40 agonist ivuxolimab in advanced cancers. As for the study in general: An agonistic human IgG2 monoclonal antibody against OX40 (CD134) was given. Partial responses were achieved by three patients, of whom one had hepatocellular carcinoma and two had cutaneous melanoma. Patients in the trial were receiving intravenous ivuxolimab every 2 weeks, at doses of 0.01 to 10 mg/kg. Study-level results: At 0.1 to 3.0 mg/kg and by week 6, clonal expansion occurred in CD4+ and CD8+ blood T cells.

This table comes from immunoSEQ multiplex PCR, and its TCRdb copy is limited to in-frame clones, with some not included. The sample includes around 66,000 clones, 80% to 90% seen only once; the top ten take approximately 1.2%. The CDR3 loop spans 15 amino acids. Germline V gives CDR1 SGHRS, CDR2 YFSETQ. The V and J genes are TRBV5-1 and TRBJ2-5; TRBD2 matches 7 bases. With the DNA end fitting TRBJ2-7 better, the J assignment may be wrong. Material: CD4+ or CD8+ T cells sorted from blood, obtained in a trial of the OX40 agonist ivuxolimab. This receptor was obtained from an adult with an advanced solid tumor such as melanoma, head and neck, liver or kidney cancer. The CDR3 sequence is CASRQILADTYEQYF. The CDR3 DNA sequence: TGCGCCAGCAGACAGATCCTAGCGGACACCTACGAGCAGTACTTC.